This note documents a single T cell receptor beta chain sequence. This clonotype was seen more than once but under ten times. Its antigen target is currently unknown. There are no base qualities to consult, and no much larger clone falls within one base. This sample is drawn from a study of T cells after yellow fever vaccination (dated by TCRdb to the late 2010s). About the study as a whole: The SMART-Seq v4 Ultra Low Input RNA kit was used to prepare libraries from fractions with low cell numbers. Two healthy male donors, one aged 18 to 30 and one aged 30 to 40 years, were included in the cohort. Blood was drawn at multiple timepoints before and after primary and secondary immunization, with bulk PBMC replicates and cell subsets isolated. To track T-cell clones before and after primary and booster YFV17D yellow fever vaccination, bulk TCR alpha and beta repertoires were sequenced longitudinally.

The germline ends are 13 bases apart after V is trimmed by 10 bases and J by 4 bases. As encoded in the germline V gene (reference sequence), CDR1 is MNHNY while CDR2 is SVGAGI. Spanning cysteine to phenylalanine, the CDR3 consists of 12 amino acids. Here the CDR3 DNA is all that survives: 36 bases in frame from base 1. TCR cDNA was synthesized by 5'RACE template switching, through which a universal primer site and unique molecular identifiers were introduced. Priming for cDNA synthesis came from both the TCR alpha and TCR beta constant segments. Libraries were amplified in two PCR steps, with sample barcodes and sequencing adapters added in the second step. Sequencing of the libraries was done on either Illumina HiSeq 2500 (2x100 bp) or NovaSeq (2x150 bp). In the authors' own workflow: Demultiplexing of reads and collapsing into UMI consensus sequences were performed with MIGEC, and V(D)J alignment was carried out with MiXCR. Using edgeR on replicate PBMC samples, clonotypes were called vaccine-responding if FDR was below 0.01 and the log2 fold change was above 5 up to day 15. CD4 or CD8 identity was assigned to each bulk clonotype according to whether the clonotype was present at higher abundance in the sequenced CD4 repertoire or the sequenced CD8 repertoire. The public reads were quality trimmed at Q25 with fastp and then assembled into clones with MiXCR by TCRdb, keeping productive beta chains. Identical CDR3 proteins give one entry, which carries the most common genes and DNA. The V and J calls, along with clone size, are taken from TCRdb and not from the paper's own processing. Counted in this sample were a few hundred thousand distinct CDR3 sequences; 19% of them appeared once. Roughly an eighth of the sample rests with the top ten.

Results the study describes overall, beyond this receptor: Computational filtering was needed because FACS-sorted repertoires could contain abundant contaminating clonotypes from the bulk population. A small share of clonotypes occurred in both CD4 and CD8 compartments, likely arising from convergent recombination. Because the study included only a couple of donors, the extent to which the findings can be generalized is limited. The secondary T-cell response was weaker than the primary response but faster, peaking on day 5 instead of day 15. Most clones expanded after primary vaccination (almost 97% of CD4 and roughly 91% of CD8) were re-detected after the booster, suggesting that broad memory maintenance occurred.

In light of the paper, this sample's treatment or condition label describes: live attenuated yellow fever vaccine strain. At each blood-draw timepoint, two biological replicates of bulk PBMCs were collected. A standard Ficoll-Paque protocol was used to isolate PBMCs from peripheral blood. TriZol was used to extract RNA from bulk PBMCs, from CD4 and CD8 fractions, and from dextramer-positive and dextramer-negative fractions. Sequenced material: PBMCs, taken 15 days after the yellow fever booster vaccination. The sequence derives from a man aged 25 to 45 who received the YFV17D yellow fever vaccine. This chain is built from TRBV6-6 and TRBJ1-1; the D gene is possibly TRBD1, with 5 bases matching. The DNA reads TGTGCCACTCAAACCGGGGGCACTGAAGCTTTCTTT. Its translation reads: CATQTGGTEAFF.